This T cell receptor (beta chain) was sequenced in a study of T cell clusters in autoimmune cytopenias. Findings and limits, study-wide: TRB repertoire shifts in secondary cytopenia and chronic lymphocytic leukemia mostly reflected lymphoma, not autoimmunity. Primary autoimmune cytopenia patients appeared to lack physiological T cell clusters present in healthy donors. No cluster-lack signature appeared between secondary cytopenia and chronic lymphocytic leukemia patients, apparently due to lymphoma masking.

TRB amplification used 250 ng of peripheral blood genomic DNA. Looked up from germline, CDR1 is SEHNR and CDR2 is FQNEAQ (reference sequence). This CDR3 has 16 amino acids. One tube held mixed TRB-A and TRB-B primer pools for touch-down PCR. TCRdb re-called the multiplex PCR reads, yielding one record per CDR3 amino acid sequence without DNA. The sample totals 4,700 or so distinct CDR3 sequences. As concerns this clonotype: Its matching antigen is unknown.

Specimen: peripheral blood. The chain couples TRBV7-9 to TRBJ2-7; TCRdb picks TRBD1, but there is no DNA to check that call. The sequence came from a human donor with an autoimmune cytopenia or autoimmune hepatitis (not recorded which). The CDR3 is CASSLFRRTGRYEQYF.